The 20 T cell receptor beta chains below were found in one sample sequenced in a study of cytomegalovirus exposure and HLA in healthy donors. The PCR made use of 60 Vbeta and 13 Jbeta primers. The data were produced by immunoSEQ multiplex PCR, yet TCRdb's version contains in-frame clones alone and is incomplete. The sample lists some 150,000 clones, about four fifths seen once, with about 2.6% in the top ten. The sequenced sample consisted of PBMCs. The receptors shown here come from a young man in good health and CMV-seronegative.

The chain carries TRBV10-3 and TRBJ2-2; TRBD1 matches at 9 bases. From germline, CDR1 is ENHRY and CDR2 SYGVKD. The trim removed 9 bases at V and 3 bases at J, leaving 14 bases unmatched. The CDR3 contains 17 residues. The CDR3, as DNA: TGTGCCATACTCCGGGACAGGGTCCTCGGAGACACCGGGGAGCTGTTTTTT. It codes for CAILRDRVLGDTGELFF.

The J gene is TRBJ1-2, the V gene TRBV7-9; TRBD1 is a possible D gene (6 bases). Trimming took off 5 bases at V and 5 bases at J, with 12 bases between the two ends. Germline V CDR1 and CDR2: SEHNR, FQNEAQ (reference sequence). The CDR3 totals 13 residues. Here the CDR3 reads CASSLNRAYGYTF. CDR3 in DNA: TGTGCCAGCAGCCTTAACAGGGCTTATGGCTACACCTTC.

This chain links TRBV5-1 with TRBJ2-4; TRBD1 agrees at 11 bases. The germline V gene encodes CDR1 SGHRS and CDR2 YFSETQ. This CDR3 spans 14 amino acids. Trimming cost V 4 bases and J 10 bases; bases outside gene matches: 7. The CDR3 loop is CASSGTGTGGIQYF. The CDR3 coding sequence is TGCGCCAGCAGCGGGACCGGGACAGGGGGAATTCAGTACTTC. The complete variable domain, with remaining parts taken from reference TRBV5-1 and TRBJ2-4, reads KAGVTQTPRYLIKTRGQQVTLSCSPISGHRSVSWYQQTPGQGLQFLFEYFSETQRNKGNFPGRFSGRQFSNSRSEMNVSTLELGDSALYLCASSGTGTGGIQYFGAGTRLSVL.

V is TRBV7-2 and J is TRBJ1-1; D possibly corresponds to TRBD1 (6 bases). The germline gives CDR1 SGHTA, CDR2 FQGNSA. This CDR3 is built from 17 residues. Trimming took 0 bases from V and 0 from J, leaving 14 bases between them. CDR3 DNA sequence: TGTGCCAGCAGCTTAGCCAGGACAGCGTTCATGAACACTGAAGCTTTCTTT. It specifies CASSLARTAFMNTEAFF.

The V and J genes are TRBV4-1 and TRBJ2-3, with 7 nucleotides matching TRBD2. With V trimmed by 4 bases and J by 1 base, 14 bases remained unmatched. The germline CDR1 and CDR2 sequences are MGHRA and YSYEKL. The CDR3 has 18 amino acids. CDR3 in DNA: TGCGCCAGCAGCCCCCAACCCAGCGGGGTAACGCGCACAGATACGCAGTATTTT. Its protein product is CASSPQPSGVTRTDTQYF.

The chain carries TRBV5-1 and TRBJ2-1; D is uncertain. The CDR3 sequence is 14 residues long. The V gene lost 1 base and the J gene lost 5 bases, with 10 bases spanning the gap. Germline V gene data show CDR1 as SGHRS and CDR2 as YFSETQ. CDR3 nucleotide sequence: TGCGCCAGCAGCTTGTCTCTTAGCAACAATGAGCAGTTCTTC. Translated, it gives CASSLSLSNNEQFF.

The chain carries TRBV10-3 and TRBJ1-1, with a weak D call TRBD1 (6 bases). The ends were cut back, 9 bases at V and 5 bases at J, with 16 bases in the middle. The CDR3 is made up of 13 amino acids. Germline lookup yields CDR1 ENHRY and CDR2 SYGVKD. CDR3 amino acids: CAIAGAEGTEAFF. The DNA for the CDR3 is TGTGCCATAGCAGGGGCTGAGGGGACTGAAGCTTTCTTT.

The CDR3, as DNA: TGTGCCAGCAAAGGGACAGGGGGTCGCTTCGGCTACGAGCAGTACTTC. Amino acids: CASKGTGGRFGYEQYF. The J gene is TRBJ2-7, the V gene TRBV27; 11 nucleotides align to TRBD1. Germline loops: CDR1 MNHEY, CDR2 SMNVEV (reference sequence). The CDR3 totals 16 residues. V was pared by 7 bases and J by 3 bases, with 11 bases of the junction left unmatched.

The V and J genes are TRBV19 and TRBJ2-7; TRBD1 aligns across 7 bases. The CDR3 has 13 residues. Trimming removed 5 bases from V and 3 bases from J; junction bases left unmatched: 4. Germline values: CDR1 LNHDA, CDR2 SQIVND (reference sequence). CDR3 coding DNA: TGTGCCAGTAGTCGGGCAGGGGGCTACGAGCAGTACTTC. It is translated as CASSRAGGYEQYF.

This rearrangement joins TRBV19 to TRBJ1-6; D is perhaps TRBD1 (5 bases). The germline V gene encodes CDR1 LNHDA and CDR2 SQIVND (reference sequence). The CDR3 extends over 14 amino acids. Trimming took 2 bases from V and 5 from J, leaving 7 bases between them. Here the CDR3 DNA reads TGTGCCAGTAGTATACAGGGTAATAATTCACCCCTCCACTTT. Translated: CASSIQGNNSPLHF.

The rearrangement uses TRBV19 and TRBJ2-1, with 8 bases aligning to TRBD1. Germline V lookup: CDR1 LNHDA, CDR2 SQIVND (reference sequence). After removal of 5 bases from V and 0 bases from J, the junction contained 6 bases not matched to a gene. CDR3 length: 16 amino acids. The CDR3 nucleotides read TGTGCCAGTAGTGTCGACAGGGGCTTCTCCTACAATGAGCAGTTCTTC. Its protein product is CASSVDRGFSYNEQFF. The full variable domain, with the rest looked up from reference TRBV19 and TRBJ2-1, is DGGITQSPKYLFRKEGQNVTLSCEQNLNHDAMYWYRQDPGQGLRLIYYSQIVNDFQKGDIAEGYSVSREKKESFPLTVTSAQKNPTAFYLCASSVDRGFSYNEQFFGPGTRLTVL.

About this clone: As the CDR3 is not closed by the conserved phenylalanine or tryptophan, this likely results from a read error. The chain joins TRBV6-6 to TRBJ1-1; the D gene is possibly TRBD1 (5 bases). CDR3 length: 12 amino acids. V lost 6 bases to trimming and J lost 3 bases, with 8 bases between them. Germline CDR1 is MNHNY and CDR2 is SVGAGI (reference sequence). The DNA of the CDR3 is TGTGCCAGCAGCGACAGTTACACTGAAGCTTTCATT. Protein sequence: CASSDSYTEAFI.

In this sample, this clone turned up a few times. CDR3 sequence reads: CASSILTGENYGYTF. DNA of the CDR3: TGTGCCAGTAGTATTTTGACAGGGGAAAACTATGGCTACACCTTC. This chain joins TRBV19 and TRBJ1-2; TRBD1 matches at 8 bases. Per germline, CDR1 LNHDA and CDR2 SQIVND (reference sequence). The CDR3 runs 15 residues. V trimming: 3 bases; J trimming: 2 bases; junction bases outside the gene matches: 5.

The count of this clone is one. The chain joins TRBV28 to TRBJ1-1; a weak D match, TRBD1 (5 bases). Germline V CDR1 and CDR2: MDHEN, SYDVKM. V lost 8 bases, J lost 9 bases, and 19 bases lay in between. This CDR3 is built from 13 residues. The CDR3 loop is CASVQRVGGKAFF. As DNA, the CDR3 is TGTGCCAGCGTGCAACGGGTGGGGGGAAAAGCTTTCTTT.

V is TRBV5-1 and J is TRBJ2-3, with no clear D. Germline lookup yields CDR1 SGHRS and CDR2 YFSETQ. Trimming took off 4 bases at V and 8 bases at J, with 14 bases between the two ends. CDR3 size: 13 residues. CDR3 coding DNA: TGCGCCAGCAGCCCCGCAGCCTCGGGTACGCAGTATTTT. Protein product: CASSPAASGTQYF.

V gene TRBV6-1 combines with J gene TRBJ2-7; D unresolved. V was clipped by 6 bases and J by 3 bases, with 3 bases between them. CDR1 is MNHNS and CDR2 is SASEGT in the germline V gene. The CDR3 totals 10 residues. Here the CDR3 DNA reads TGTGCCAGCAGCTACTACGAGCAGTACTTC. Protein product: CASSYYEQYF.

CDR3 sequence reads: CASSPPPAVNTEAFF. The DNA for the CDR3 is TGTGCCAGCTCACCACCTCCGGCGGTGAACACTGAAGCTTTCTTT. This rearrangement joins TRBV18 to TRBJ1-1, with D unclear. The ends were cut back, 0 bases at V and 0 bases at J, with 8 bases in the middle. This CDR3 contains 15 residues. The V gene's germline CDR1 is KGHSH and CDR2 LQKENI.

The genes are TRBV5-6 and TRBJ2-4; perhaps TRBD1 as D (6 bases). Trimming removed 4 bases from V and 8 bases from J, with 16 bases in between. This CDR3 is 14 amino acids long. The germline V gene has CDR1 SGHDT and CDR2 YYEEEE. CDR3 loop: CASSPTGGRDIQYF. The CDR3 nucleotides are TGTGCCAGCAGCCCGACAGGCGGTAGGGACATTCAGTACTTC.

The chain joins TRBV5-5 to TRBJ2-5; D is unclear. Germline loops: CDR1 SGHKS, CDR2 YYEKEE (reference sequence). The CDR3 contains 14 residues. V was pared by 0 bases and J by 6 bases, with 12 bases between. CDR3 residues: CASSLEPGLQTQYF. The DNA of the CDR3 is TGTGCCAGCAGCTTGGAGCCAGGCCTCCAGACCCAGTACTTC.

The chain recombines TRBV29-1 with TRBJ2-3; tentatively, D is TRBD2 (6 bases). CDR3 size: 14 residues. From germline, CDR1 is SQVTM and CDR2 ANQGSEA. Trimming removed 4 bases at V and 5 bases at J, with 16 bases between. The CDR3 DNA is TGCAGCGTTGCGATTTGGGAGGAGATAGATACGCAGTATTTT. Translation gives CSVAIWEEIDTQYF.